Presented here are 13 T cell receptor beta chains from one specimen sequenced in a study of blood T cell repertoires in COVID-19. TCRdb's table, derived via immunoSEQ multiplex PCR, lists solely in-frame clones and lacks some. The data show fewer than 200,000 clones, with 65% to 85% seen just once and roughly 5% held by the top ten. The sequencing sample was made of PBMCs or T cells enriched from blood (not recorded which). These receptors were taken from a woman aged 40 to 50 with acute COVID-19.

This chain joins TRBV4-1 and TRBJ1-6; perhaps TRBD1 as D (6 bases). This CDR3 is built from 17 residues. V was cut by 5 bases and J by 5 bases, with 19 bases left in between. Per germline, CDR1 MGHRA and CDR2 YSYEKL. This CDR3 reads CASSNLPGTFNNSPLHF. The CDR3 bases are TGCGCCAGCAGCAATTTACCGGGGACATTTAATAATTCACCCCTCCACTTT.

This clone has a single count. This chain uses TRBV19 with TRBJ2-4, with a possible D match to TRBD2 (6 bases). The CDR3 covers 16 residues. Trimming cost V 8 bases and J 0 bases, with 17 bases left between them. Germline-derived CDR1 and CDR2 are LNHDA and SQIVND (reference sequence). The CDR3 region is CASDSIGRGAKNIQYF. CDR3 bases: TGTGCCAGTGACTCGATTGGGCGGGGAGCCAAAAACATTCAGTACTTC.

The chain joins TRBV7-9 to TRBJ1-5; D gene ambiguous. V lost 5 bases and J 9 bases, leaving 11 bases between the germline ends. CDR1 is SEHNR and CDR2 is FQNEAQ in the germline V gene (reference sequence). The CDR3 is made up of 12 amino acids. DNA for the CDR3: TGTGCCAGCAGCCGAGACGGAGGGCCCCAGCATTTT. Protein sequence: CASSRDGGPQHF.

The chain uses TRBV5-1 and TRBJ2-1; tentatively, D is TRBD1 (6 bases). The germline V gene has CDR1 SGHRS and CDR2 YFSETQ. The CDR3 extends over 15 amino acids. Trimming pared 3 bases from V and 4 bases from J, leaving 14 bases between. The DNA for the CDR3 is TGCGCCAGCAGCTCCCTACAGGGTGGGTACAATGAGCAGTTCTTC. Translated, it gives CASSSLQGGYNEQFF.

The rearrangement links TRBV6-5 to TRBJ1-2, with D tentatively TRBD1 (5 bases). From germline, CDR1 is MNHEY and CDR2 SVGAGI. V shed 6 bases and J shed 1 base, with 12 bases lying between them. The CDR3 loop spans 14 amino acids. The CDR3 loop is CASSRRGDNYGYTF. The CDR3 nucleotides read TGTGCCAGCAGCCGCCGGGGGGATAACTATGGCTACACCTTC.

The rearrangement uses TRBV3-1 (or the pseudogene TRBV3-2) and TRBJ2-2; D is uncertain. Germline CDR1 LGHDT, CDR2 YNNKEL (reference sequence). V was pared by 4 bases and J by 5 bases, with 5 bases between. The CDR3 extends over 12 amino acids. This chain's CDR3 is CASSPLTGELFF. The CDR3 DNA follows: TGTGCCAGCAGCCCCCTGACCGGGGAGCTGTTTTTT.

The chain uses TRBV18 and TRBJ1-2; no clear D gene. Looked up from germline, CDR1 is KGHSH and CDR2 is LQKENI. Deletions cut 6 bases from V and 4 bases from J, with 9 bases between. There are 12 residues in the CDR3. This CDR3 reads CASSPDTYGYTF. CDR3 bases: TGTGCCAGCTCCCCTGACACCTATGGCTACACCTTC. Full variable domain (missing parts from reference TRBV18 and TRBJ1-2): NAGVMQNPRHLVRRRGQEARLRCSPMKGHSHVYWYRQLPEEGLKFMVYLQKENIIDESGMPKERFSAEFPKEGPSILRIQQVVRGDSAAYFCASSPDTYGYTFGSGTRLTVV.

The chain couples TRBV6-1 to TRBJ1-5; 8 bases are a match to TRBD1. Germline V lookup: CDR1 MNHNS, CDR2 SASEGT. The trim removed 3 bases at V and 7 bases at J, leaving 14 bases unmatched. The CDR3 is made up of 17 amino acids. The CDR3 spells CASSDLLDRGGMQPQHF. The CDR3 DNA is TGTGCCAGCAGTGACCTTCTCGACAGGGGTGGGATGCAGCCCCAGCATTTT.

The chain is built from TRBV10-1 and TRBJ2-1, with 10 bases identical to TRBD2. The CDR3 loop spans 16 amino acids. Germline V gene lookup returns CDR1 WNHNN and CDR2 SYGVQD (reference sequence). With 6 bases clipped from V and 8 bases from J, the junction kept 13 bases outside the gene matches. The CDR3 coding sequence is TGCGCCAGCAGCAGGACTAGCGGCGACGGGGGCGATGAGCAGTTCTTC. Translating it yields CASSRTSGDGGDEQFF.

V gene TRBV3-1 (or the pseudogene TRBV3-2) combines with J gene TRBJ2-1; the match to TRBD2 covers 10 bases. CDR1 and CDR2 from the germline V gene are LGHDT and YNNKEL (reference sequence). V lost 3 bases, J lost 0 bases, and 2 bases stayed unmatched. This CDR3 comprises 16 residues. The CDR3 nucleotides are TGTGCCAGCAGCCAGGGACTAGCGCCCTCCTACAATGAGCAGTTCTTC. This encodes CASSQGLAPSYNEQFF.

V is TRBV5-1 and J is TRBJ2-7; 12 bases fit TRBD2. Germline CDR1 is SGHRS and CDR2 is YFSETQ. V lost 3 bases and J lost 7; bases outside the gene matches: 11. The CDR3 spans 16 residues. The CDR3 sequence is CASSYEGLAGSREQYF. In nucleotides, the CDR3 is TGCGCCAGCAGCTACGAAGGACTAGCGGGAAGCAGAGAGCAGTACTTC. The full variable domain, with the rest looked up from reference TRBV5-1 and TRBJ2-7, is KAGVTQTPRYLIKTRGQQVTLSCSPISGHRSVSWYQQTPGQGLQFLFEYFSETQRNKGNFPGRFSGRQFSNSRSEMNVSTLELGDSALYLCASSYEGLAGSREQYFGPGTRLTVT.

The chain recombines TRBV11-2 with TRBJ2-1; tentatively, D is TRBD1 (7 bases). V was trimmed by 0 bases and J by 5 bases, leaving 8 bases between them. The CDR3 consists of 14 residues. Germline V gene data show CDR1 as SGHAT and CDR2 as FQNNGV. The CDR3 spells CASSLDRGDNEQFF. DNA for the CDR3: TGTGCCAGCAGCTTAGACAGGGGGGACAATGAGCAGTTCTTC.

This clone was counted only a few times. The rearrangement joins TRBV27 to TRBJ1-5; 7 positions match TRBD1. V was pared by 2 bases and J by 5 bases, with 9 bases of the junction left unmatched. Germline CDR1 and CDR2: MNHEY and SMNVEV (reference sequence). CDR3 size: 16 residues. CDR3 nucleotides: TGTGCCAGCAGTTTACGAGGGGACAGTGCCTATCAGCCCCAGCATTTT. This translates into CASSLRGDSAYQPQHF.